This entry lists 31 T cell receptor beta chains sequenced from one sample in a study of vaccination and CD4 T cells after COVID-19. The Oncomine TCR Beta short-read assay was what sequenced the DNA obtained from cultured CD4+ T cells. TCRdb re-analysed the PCR reads in MiXCR, keeping a single row per CDR3 protein. The sample yields 15,000 to 20,000 distinct CDR3 sequences, 40% to 55% seen once. These receptors have no known antigen. Treatment given: roughly ten-day PBMC culture with coronavirus spike peptide pools or control peptides (ViraFEST assay). Sequencing was performed on CD4+ T cells from blood, cultured in vitro. These receptors came from a human donor who had recovered from COVID-19.

About this clonotype itself: One end of the junction fails to match germline, which may point to a read error. V is TRBV7-7 and J is TRBJ2-5, with 7 bases lining up with TRBD1. This CDR3 has 15 residues. Germline V CDR1 and CDR2: SSHAT, FNYEAQ (reference sequence). The DNA of the CDR3 is TGTGCTAGCAGCTTAGAGCCTCACAGGGGAGAGACCCAGTACTTC. Protein product: CASSLEPHRGETQYF. Full variable domain (missing parts from reference TRBV7-7 and TRBJ2-5): GAGVSQSPRYKVTKRGQDVTLRCDPISSHATLYWYQQALGQGPEFLTYFNYEAQPDKSGLPSDRFSAERPEGSISTLTIQRTEQRDSAMYRCASSLEPHRGETQYFGPGTRLLVL.

About this clonotype itself: The junction differs from germline at one of its ends, possibly a read error. The chain employs TRBV6-4 and TRBJ1-1; TRBD1 might be the D (5 bases). Per the germline V gene, CDR1 is MRHNA and CDR2 is SNTAGT. The CDR3 covers 16 residues. Here the CDR3 reads CPSSKKAGGEGTEAFF. The CDR3 coding sequence is TGTCCCAGCAGTAAGAAGGCAGGAGGGGAAGGCACTGAAGCTTTCTTT.

This chain connects TRBV4-3 to TRBJ2-1; 16 bases agree with TRBD2. The ends lost 3 bases at V and 5 bases at J; junction bases unmatched: 1. Per germline, CDR1 LGHNA and CDR2 YSLEER. The CDR3 has 16 residues. The CDR3 loop is CASSQGLAGGNNEQFF. As DNA, the CDR3 is TGCGCCAGCAGCCAGGGACTAGCGGGAGGGAACAATGAGCAGTTCTTC.

V gene TRBV19 combines with J gene TRBJ2-3, with D uncertain. The CDR3 consists of 13 residues. The germline V gene encodes CDR1 LNHDA and CDR2 SQIVND (reference sequence). Trimming took off 10 bases at V and 0 bases at J, with 11 bases between the two ends. The chain's CDR3 is CATRPTSTDTQYF. CDR3 bases: TGTGCCACAAGACCTACAAGCACAGATACGCAGTATTTT.

The chain combines TRBV2 with TRBJ1-2; 8 bases align to TRBD1. CDR3 length equals 16 residues. V was clipped by 8 bases and J by 0 bases; unmatched bases: 11. CDR1 and CDR2 from the germline V gene are SNHLY and FYNNEI. The CDR3 DNA is TGTGCCAGCCCTCCCCGGGACAGGAGATCTAACTATGGCTACACCTTC. Translation: CASPPRDRRSNYGYTF.

This clonotype was observed a handful of times. The rearrangement links TRBV6-1 to TRBJ2-2; D call uncertain. Germline loops: CDR1 MNHNS, CDR2 SASEGT. Trimming cost V 8 bases and J 3 bases, with 13 bases left between them. The CDR3 loop spans 14 amino acids. CDR3 coding DNA: TGTGCCAGCCGGCGGCGGAGCGACACCGGGGAGCTGTTTTTT. This sequence encodes CASRRRSDTGELFF.

This rearrangement joins TRBV27 to TRBJ1-5; D possibly corresponds to TRBD1 (5 bases). This CDR3 contains 16 residues. Between the trimmed V and J ends, which lost 4 bases and 1 base, there was a span of 14 bases. Looked up from germline, CDR1 is MNHEY and CDR2 is SMNVEV (reference sequence). The CDR3, as DNA: TGTGCCAGCAGTTATAACGTGGGGCAGAGCAATCAGCCCCAGCATTTT. Translating it yields CASSYNVGQSNQPQHF.

The rearrangement uses TRBV2 and TRBJ1-4; 7 nucleotides match TRBD1. CDR1 and CDR2 from the germline V gene are SNHLY and FYNNEI. The junction had 4 bases not matched to a gene; V was cut back by 4 bases and J by 8 bases. CDR3 size: 13 residues. The CDR3 bases are TGTGCCAGCAGTGGGGACAGTGGGGAAAAACTGTTTTTT. Amino acid sequence: CASSGDSGEKLFF. The whole variable domain, remainder taken from reference TRBV2 and TRBJ1-4, is EPEVTQTPSHQVTQMGQEVILRCVPISNHLYFYWYRQILGQKVEFLVSFYNNEISEKSEIFDDQFSVERPDGSNFTLKIRSTKLEDSAMYFCASSGDSGEKLFFGSGTQLSVL.

The chain is built from TRBV6-1 and TRBJ2-4; D is perhaps TRBD1 or TRBD2 (7 bases each). The V and J ends lost 4 bases and 0 bases respectively, with 13 bases between them. Germline CDR1 MNHNS, CDR2 SASEGT. There are 16 residues in the CDR3. CDR3 bases: TGTGCCAGCAGTGGCTCAGGGGGGGTAGCCAAAAACATTCAGTACTTC. Protein: CASSGSGGVAKNIQYF.

This chain uses TRBV24-1 with TRBJ2-3; D is possibly TRBD1 (6 bases). From germline, CDR1 is KGHDR and CDR2 SFDVKD. The CDR3 is 14 residues long. V lost 3 bases and J lost 4, with 10 bases in between. The CDR3 bases are TGTGCCACCAGTGATGCCAGGGGCTCAGATACGCAGTATTTT. Its protein is CATSDARGSDTQYF.

The table lists this clonotype with a few counts. The CDR3 DNA sequence: TGTGCCAGCAGCCCGACAGGGGGGACGCAGTATTTT. This gives the protein CASSPTGGTQYF. V and J are TRBV7-6 and TRBJ2-3; 9 bases are shared with TRBD1. Germline lookup yields CDR1 SGHVS and CDR2 FNYEAQ. J lost 9 bases, V lost 5 bases, and 3 bases had no gene match. The length of the CDR3 is 12 residues.

The chain links TRBV7-2 to TRBJ2-5; D is perhaps TRBD1 (5 bases). V was shortened by 5 bases and J by 4 bases, with 29 bases between the two germline ends. Looked up from germline, CDR1 is SGHTA and CDR2 is FQGNSA. This CDR3 has 19 amino acids. CDR3 coding DNA: TGTGCCAGCAGCCTGATAGTGTCAGGGTCGGGTTGGGATGGAGAGACCCAGTACTTC. It translates to CASSLIVSGSGWDGETQYF.

The J gene is TRBJ2-7, the V gene TRBV7-2; D call uncertain. Looked up from germline, CDR1 is SGHTA and CDR2 is FQGNSA. The CDR3 covers 14 residues. Trimming cost V 3 bases and J 5 bases, with 14 bases left between them. CDR3 protein: CASSFGTGFDEQYF. The CDR3 coding sequence is TGTGCCAGCAGCTTTGGTACCGGGTTTGACGAGCAGTACTTC.

The genes are TRBV30 and TRBJ1-1; maybe TRBD1 (6 bases). V was clipped by 4 bases and J by 5 bases, with 17 bases between them. Germline V gene data show CDR1 as GTSNPN and CDR2 as SVGIG (reference sequence). The length of the CDR3 is 14 residues. CDR3 in amino acids: CAWIGGARRTEAFF. The DNA of the CDR3 is TGTGCCTGGATAGGGGGGGCGCGGAGAACTGAAGCTTTCTTT.

The chain couples TRBV7-2 to TRBJ2-7, with 8 bases identical to TRBD1. The CDR3 sequence is 13 residues long. The V and J ends lost 4 bases and 5 bases, in that order; junction bases with no gene match: 4. Germline V lookup: CDR1 SGHTA, CDR2 FQGNSA. The CDR3, as DNA: TGTGCCAGCAGCTGGACAGGGACCGACGAGCAGTACTTC. Amino acids: CASSWTGTDEQYF.

This clonotype was picked up a small number of times. This chain links TRBV27 with TRBJ1-2, with TRBD1 matching over 9 bases. Germline values: CDR1 MNHEY, CDR2 SMNVEV (reference sequence). The CDR3 has 16 residues. The V segment lost 4 bases and the J segment 7 bases; nucleotides outside the gene matches: 13. The CDR3 nucleotides are TGTGCCAGCAGTTCCTTCCCGGGACAGGGATCGGGTGGCTACACCTTC. Translating gives CASSSFPGQGSGGYTF.

V usage is TRBV18 and J usage is TRBJ1-1, with TRBD1 as a possible D gene (5 bases). The CDR3 sequence is 14 residues long. Germline loops: CDR1 KGHSH, CDR2 LQKENI. V lost 3 bases, J lost 5 bases, and 13 bases lay in between. The CDR3 sequence is CASSPELGGTEAFF. CDR3 in DNA: TGTGCCAGCTCACCCGAGTTGGGGGGTACTGAAGCTTTCTTT.

This chain joins TRBV7-3 and TRBJ1-1, with TRBD1 as a possible D gene (5 bases). The V gene's germline CDR1 is SGHTA and CDR2 FQGTGA. The CDR3 spans 14 residues. The V end lost 2 bases, the J end lost 5 bases, and 12 bases lay between the germline ends. CDR3 sequence reads: CASSLHQGITEAFF. The CDR3 DNA follows: TGTGCCAGCAGCTTACACCAGGGCATAACTGAAGCTTTCTTT. The full variable domain, its missing parts supplied by reference TRBV7-3 and TRBJ1-1, is GAGVSQTPSNKVTEKGKYVELRCDPISGHTALYWYRQSLGQGPEFLIYFQGTGAADDSGLPNDRFFAVRPEGSVSTLKIQRTERGDSAVYLCASSLHQGITEAFFGQGTRLTVV.

J is TRBJ1-1 and V is TRBV20-1; 9 bases align to TRBD1. Germline CDR1 is DFQATT and CDR2 is SNEGSKA (reference sequence). The CDR3 is 13 residues long. V shed 6 bases and J 1 base; nucleotides not matched to a gene: 3. CDR3 amino acids: CSAPGQGNTEAFF. CDR3 sequence (DNA): TGCAGTGCCCCGGGACAGGGGAACACTGAAGCTTTCTTT.

The chain couples TRBV12-3 or TRBV12-4 to TRBJ1-1; possibly TRBD1 for D (6 bases). The CDR3 extends over 14 amino acids. V was clipped by 5 bases and J by 1 base, with 11 bases between them. The CDR3 coding sequence is TGTGCCAGCAGTAAGGACAGACCGAACACTGAAGCTTTCTTT. Encoded protein: CASSKDRPNTEAFF.

The rearrangement uses TRBV11-3 and TRBJ2-3; TRBD2 matches at 8 bases. V lost 4 bases and J lost 5; bases outside the gene matches: 14. Looked up from germline, CDR1 is SGHNT and CDR2 is YENEEA. This CDR3 region has 17 residues. The CDR3 DNA follows: TGTGCCAGCAGCTCCCCGGCGGGGCGGGGGGCGGAAGATACGCAGTATTTT. Translation: CASSSPAGRGAEDTQYF. Full variable domain (rest looked up from reference TRBV11-3 and TRBJ2-3): EAGVVQSPRYKIIEKKQPVAFWCNPISGHNTLYWYLQNLGQGPELLIRYENEEAVDDSQLPKDRFSAERLKGVDSTLKIQPAELGDSAVYLCASSSPAGRGAEDTQYFGPGTRLTVL.

The chain carries TRBV11-3 and TRBJ2-7; maybe TRBD1 (6 bases). Germline CDR1 SGHNT, CDR2 YENEEA. CDR3 length: 14 amino acids. V was shortened by 3 bases and J by 0 bases, with 9 bases between the two germline ends. CDR3 DNA sequence: TGTGCCAGCAGCTTCCAGGGGAACTCCTACGAGCAGTACTTC. This translates into CASSFQGNSYEQYF.

This clonotype was counted between two and nine times. The chain joins TRBV12-3 or TRBV12-4 to TRBJ1-1, with D perhaps TRBD1 (6 bases). This CDR3 region has 17 residues. V lost 2 bases, J lost 1 base, and 17 bases lay in between. CDR3 coding DNA: TGTGCCAGCAGTTTACCTAACAGGGCGTGGGGGAACACTGAAGCTTTCTTT. This sequence encodes CASSLPNRAWGNTEAFF.

The rearrangement joins TRBV15 to TRBJ2-2; no clear D gene. Germline V CDR1 and CDR2: LNHNV, YYDKDF (reference sequence). The CDR3 has 13 amino acids. V was cut by 0 bases and J by 6 bases, with 5 bases left in between. The CDR3 sequence is CATSRDHAGELFF. In nucleotides, the CDR3 is TGTGCCACCAGCAGAGATCACGCCGGGGAGCTGTTTTTT.

Notes on this clonotype: One end of the junction fails to match germline, which may point to a read error. The chain is built from TRBV7-7 and TRBJ2-3; 10 bases match TRBD1. There are 16 residues in the CDR3. CDR1 and CDR2 from the germline V gene are SSHAT and FNYEAQ (reference sequence). The CDR3 coding sequence is TGTGCTAGCAGCTCCGGGACAGGGGCCGGCGCAGATACGCAGTATTTT. This translates into CASSSGTGAGADTQYF.

This clonotype turned up a few times. This rearrangement joins TRBV30 to TRBJ1-1; D is undetermined. The CDR3 sequence is 14 residues long. Deletions cut 0 bases from V and 0 bases from J, with 8 bases between. The germline gives CDR1 GTSNPN, CDR2 SVGIG (reference sequence). As DNA, the CDR3 is TGTGCCTGGAGTGTTGGGCGGTTGAACACTGAAGCTTTCTTT. Translated, it gives CAWSVGRLNTEAFF.

The genes are TRBV30 and TRBJ1-5; tentatively, D is TRBD1 (6 bases). CDR3 length: 14 amino acids. The germline gives CDR1 GTSNPN, CDR2 SVGIG (reference sequence). V lost 1 base and J 6 bases, leaving 13 bases between the germline ends. In nucleotides, the CDR3 is TGTGCCTGGAGTGAAATACAGGGTAGTCAGCCCCAGCATTTT. This gives the protein CAWSEIQGSQPQHF.

The chain employs TRBV20-1 and TRBJ2-1; 11 bases line up with TRBD2. V lost 6 bases to trimming and J lost 3 bases; unmatched junction nucleotides: 4. CDR3 size: 14 residues. In germline, CDR1 is DFQATT, CDR2 SNEGSKA (reference sequence). CDR3 DNA sequence: TGCAGTGCAGAGGGACTAGCGGTCTACAATGAGCAGTTCTTC. Its translation is CSAEGLAVYNEQFF.

J is TRBJ2-5 and V is TRBV2; D is undetermined. V was shortened by 6 bases and J by 5 bases, with 10 bases between the two germline ends. The CDR3 spans 12 residues. The germline gives CDR1 SNHLY, CDR2 FYNNEI. The CDR3 DNA is TGTGCCAGCAGCGGGCTGGGGGAGACCCAGTACTTC. Its translation: CASSGLGETQYF.

This chain uses TRBV7-2 with TRBJ2-2; 8 nucleotides line up with TRBD2. Trimming removed 5 bases from V and 4 bases from J; junction bases left unmatched: 6. The CDR3 spans 15 residues. The germline gives CDR1 SGHTA, CDR2 FQGNSA. As DNA, the CDR3 is TGTGCCAGCAGCCAAGACGCGGGGGGCACCGGGGAGCTGTTTTTT. This gives the protein CASSQDAGGTGELFF.

A few counts support this clonotype. The rearrangement uses TRBV20-1 and TRBJ1-1; unclear D gene. Germline CDR1 DFQATT, CDR2 SNEGSKA (reference sequence). The CDR3 has 13 residues. Trimming pared 3 bases from V and 0 bases from J, leaving 8 bases between. This chain's CDR3 is CSARQDLNTEAFF. The DNA for the CDR3 is TGCAGTGCTAGGCAGGACCTGAACACTGAAGCTTTCTTT.